The 32 T cell receptor beta chains listed next were all sequenced from one sample in a study of T cell responses to AZD1222 COVID-19 vaccine. Only in-frame clones appear in the TCRdb table, and some are missing; sequencing was by immunoSEQ multiplex PCR. Counted here are 150,000 or so clones, approximately 93% occurring once; the ten biggest clones make up 4.5% to 5.5%. Sequenced here: peripheral blood, sampled on day 0 of AZD1222 vaccination. The receptors originated from an adult in good health.

This chain joins TRBV29-1 and TRBJ2-2; D not certain. Trimming took 7 bases from V and 3 from J, leaving 15 bases between them. The germline CDR1 and CDR2 sequences are SQVTM and ANQGSEA. This CDR3 has 14 residues. CDR3 sequence: CSAETPADTGELFF. In nucleotides, the CDR3 is TGCAGCGCCGAAACACCGGCGGACACCGGGGAGCTGTTTTTT.

The chain links TRBV25-1 to TRBJ2-5; 12 nucleotides align to TRBD1. The ends lost 7 bases at V and 3 bases at J; junction bases unmatched: 9. This CDR3 is built from 16 residues. CDR1 and CDR2 (germline): MGHDK, SYGVNS. The CDR3 is CASTTRDRGLEETQYF. Here the CDR3 DNA reads TGTGCCAGCACGACCCGGGACAGGGGGCTGGAAGAGACCCAGTACTTC.

The CDR3 protein is CASSLPQGETYEQYF. The CDR3 nucleotides are TGTGCCAGCAGCTTACCACAGGGGGAGACCTACGAGCAGTACTTC. The J gene is TRBJ2-7, the V gene TRBV7-9, with 8 bases that match TRBD1. Germline V gives CDR1 SEHNR, CDR2 FQNEAQ (reference sequence). Trimming cost V 2 bases and J 2 bases; bases outside gene matches: 5. The CDR3 runs 15 residues. The full variable domain, rest sourced from reference TRBV7-9 and TRBJ2-7, is DTGVSQNPRHKITKRGQNVTFRCDPISEHNRLYWYRQTLGQGPEFLTYFQNEAQLEKSRLLSDRFSAERPKGSFSTLEIQRTEQGDSAMYLCASSLPQGETYEQYFGPGTRLTVT.

The chain uses TRBV27 and TRBJ2-1; 8 bases align to TRBD2. Germline assignment: CDR1 MNHEY and CDR2 SMNVEV (reference sequence). The CDR3 is 14 residues long. V shed 3 bases and J 7 bases; nucleotides not matched to a gene: 5. The DNA for the CDR3 is TGTGCCAGCAGTTTGAGCGGGAGAGGGAATGAGCAGTTCTTC. Translating it yields CASSLSGRGNEQFF.

The CDR3 here is CASSLMMSNQPQHF. The CDR3 nucleotides read TGTGCCAGCAGCCTGATGATGAGCAATCAGCCCCAGCATTTT. J is TRBJ1-5 and V is TRBV2; D is ambiguous. V was clipped by 6 bases and J by 1 base, with 10 bases between them. The CDR3 runs 14 residues. CDR1 and CDR2 from the germline V gene are SNHLY and FYNNEI.

The chain is built from TRBV19 and TRBJ2-7, with a tentative D call TRBD2 (5 bases). The germline V gene encodes CDR1 LNHDA and CDR2 SQIVND (reference sequence). There are 13 residues in the CDR3. V was trimmed by 3 bases and J by 6 bases, leaving 12 bases between them. The DNA of the CDR3 is TGTGCCAGTAGTATTTCGGGGTTGCGCGAGCAGTACTTC. Amino acids: CASSISGLREQYF.

The V gene is TRBV2, the J gene TRBJ2-7; 11 nucleotides align to TRBD1. CDR1 and CDR2 from the germline V gene are SNHLY and FYNNEI. J gave up 6 bases and V 6 bases, and 10 bases lay outside the gene matches. The length of the CDR3 is 15 residues. The CDR3 DNA reads TGTGCCAGCAGGAAGGAAGGGACAGGGGGTCTCGAGCAGTACTTC. Its translation is CASRKEGTGGLEQYF.

This chain joins TRBV6-2 or TRBV6-3 and TRBJ2-7, with D maybe TRBD1 (5 bases). This CDR3 has 14 amino acids. The V gene's germline CDR1 is MNHEY and CDR2 SVGEGT. Trimming took off 0 bases at V and 4 bases at J, with 10 bases between the two ends. The CDR3 DNA follows: TGTGCCAGCAGTTACTCTCCTAGGGGATACGAGCAGTACTTC. Protein product: CASSYSPRGYEQYF.

This clone showed up just a few times. The chain is built from TRBV7-8 and TRBJ2-7; 7 bases line up with TRBD2. The J segment lost 6 bases and the V segment lost 5 bases, leaving 10 bases of the junction unmatched. The germline gives CDR1 SGHVS, CDR2 FQNEAQ. The CDR3 has 14 amino acids. CDR3 sequence reads: CASSPRTSLGEQYF. CDR3 DNA: TGTGCCAGCAGCCCCAGGACTAGTCTCGGCGAGCAGTACTTC.

V gene TRBV20-1 combines with J gene TRBJ1-2; TRBD1 is a possible D gene (5 bases). Germline CDR1 DFQATT, CDR2 SNEGSKA (reference sequence). The CDR3 totals 15 residues. V was pared by 3 bases and J by 6 bases, with 20 bases between. In DNA form, the CDR3 reads TGCAGTGCTAGTTTCATGACAGCTATTACCGATGGCTACACCTTC. Encoded protein: CSASFMTAITDGYTF.

This chain connects TRBV27 to TRBJ2-3; D assignment may be TRBD1 or TRBD2 (6 bases each). CDR1 MNHEY and CDR2 SMNVEV come from the germline V gene (reference sequence). This CDR3 contains 13 residues. V was trimmed by 2 bases and J by 4 bases, leaving 7 bases between them. CDR3 residues: CASSLGGPDTQYF. The CDR3, as DNA: TGTGCCAGCAGTTTAGGGGGGCCAGATACGCAGTATTTT.

The chain carries TRBV6-5 and TRBJ1-4; a possible D gene is TRBD1 (5 bases). Per the germline V gene, CDR1 is MNHEY and CDR2 is SVGAGI. Trimming removed 10 bases at V and 7 bases at J, with 19 bases between. The length of the CDR3 is 14 residues. Here the CDR3 reads CATKATAGVEKLFF. CDR3 nucleotides: TGTGCCACCAAGGCGACAGCGGGAGTTGAAAAACTGTTTTTT.

This rearrangement joins TRBV5-5 to TRBJ2-7, with no clear D. This CDR3 is 12 amino acids long. CDR1 and CDR2 from the germline V gene are SGHKS and YYEKEE (reference sequence). Trimming stripped 4 bases from V and 6 bases from J, with 11 bases between. For the CDR3, the DNA is TGTGCCAGCAGCCGCCTCCTTGGCGAGCAGTACTTC. This gives the protein CASSRLLGEQYF.

This chain connects TRBV23-1 to TRBJ2-3, with 10 bases matching TRBD2. TRBV23-1 qualifies as an ORF whose function is uncertain. The V gene end was trimmed by 0 bases and the J gene end by 1 base; junction bases not matched to a gene: 10. The CDR3 covers 19 residues. The CDR3 is CASSQSTLKGTSGTDTQYF. The DNA for the CDR3 is TGCGCCAGCAGTCAATCGACCCTAAAGGGGACTAGCGGCACAGATACGCAGTATTTT.

The chain employs TRBV6-1 and TRBJ1-2; the match to TRBD1 covers 7 bases. The CDR3 contains 14 residues. The V gene end was trimmed by 0 bases and the J gene end by 6 bases; junction bases not matched to a gene: 4. Germline V lookup: CDR1 MNHNS, CDR2 SASEGT. CDR3 sequence reads: CASSEANRGNGYTF. CDR3 nucleotide sequence: TGTGCCAGCAGTGAAGCGAACAGGGGTAATGGCTACACCTTC.

V gene TRBV6-1 combines with J gene TRBJ1-3, with D perhaps matching TRBD1 (6 bases). Germline CDR1 and CDR2: MNHNS and SASEGT. The CDR3 contains 16 residues. V was trimmed by 3 bases and J by 0 bases, leaving 12 bases between them. The CDR3 protein is CASSDVTGISGNTIYF. DNA for the CDR3: TGTGCCAGCAGTGATGTTACAGGGATCTCTGGAAACACCATATATTTT.

CDR3 loop: CASSRGQNSPLHF. In DNA form, the CDR3 reads TGCGCCAGCAGCCGGGGACAGAATTCACCCCTCCACTTT. The chain recombines TRBV5-1 with TRBJ1-6; TRBD1 matches at 7 bases. The CDR3 has 13 amino acids. V lost 4 bases and J lost 7; bases outside the gene matches: 2. CDR1 is SGHRS, CDR2 YFSETQ, per germline.

The chain uses TRBV10-3 and TRBJ2-2; D may be TRBD1 or TRBD2 (5 bases each). The CDR3 contains 16 residues. CDR1 is ENHRY, CDR2 SYGVKD, per germline. V was pared by 6 bases and J by 2 bases, with 16 bases between. In nucleotides, the CDR3 is TGTGCCATCAGGGCCGGGACGGAGAAAAACACCGGGGAGCTGTTTTTT. It specifies CAIRAGTEKNTGELFF.

This chain connects TRBV28 to TRBJ2-7; 13 bases are a match to TRBD2. Germline trimming cut 5 bases from V and 2 bases from J; bases unmatched to any gene: 3. CDR3 length: 15 amino acids. Germline V gene data show CDR1 as MDHEN and CDR2 as SYDVKM. CDR3 coding DNA: TGTGCCAGCAGTCAACTAGCGGGAGGGACCTACGAGCAGTACTTC. Residues: CASSQLAGGTYEQYF.

The chain joins TRBV6-2 or TRBV6-3 to TRBJ2-2, with 7 bases identical to TRBD1. V dropped 5 bases and J dropped 4; count of bases not matched to a gene: 4. The germline gives CDR1 MNHEY, CDR2 SVGEGT. CDR3 size: 14 residues. CDR3 bases: TGTGCCAGCAGTCTTGACAGGGCCACCGGGGAGCTGTTTTTT. It is translated as CASSLDRATGELFF.

This CDR3 reads CASSLGRWTPYNEQFF. CDR3 nucleotide sequence: TGTGCCAGCAGCTTGGGGAGATGGACACCTTACAATGAGCAGTTCTTC. This sequence joins TRBV5-6 and TRBJ2-1, with a tentative D call TRBD1 (5 bases). This CDR3 is built from 16 residues. With 0 bases removed from V and 4 bases from J, the gap between germline ends came to 14 bases. Germline-derived CDR1 and CDR2 are SGHDT and YYEEEE.

The V gene is TRBV10-1, the J gene TRBJ2-7; D is perhaps TRBD1 or TRBD2 (5 bases each). This CDR3 has 13 residues. Trimming shortened V by 0 bases and J by 5 bases, and 8 bases separated the two germline ends. Germline V gene lookup returns CDR1 WNHNN and CDR2 SYGVQD (reference sequence). Written as DNA, the CDR3 is TGCGCCAGCAGTGAGTCGGGACGGGACGAGCAGTACTTC. The encoded protein is CASSESGRDEQYF.

This rearrangement joins TRBV6-5 to TRBJ1-2; tentative D call: TRBD1 (6 bases). Trimming removed 6 bases from V and 1 base from J, with 12 bases in between. The CDR3 has 14 residues. Looked up from germline, CDR1 is MNHEY and CDR2 is SVGAGI. CDR3 bases: TGTGCCAGCAGGACAGGTCTGAATAACTATGGCTACACCTTC. Translating gives CASRTGLNNYGYTF.

The rearrangement links TRBV10-3 to TRBJ1-2; possibly TRBD1 for D (5 bases). The CDR3 consists of 13 residues. V was pared by 6 bases and J by 3 bases, with 11 bases between. CDR1 and CDR2 (germline): ENHRY, SYGVKD. Here the CDR3 reads CAIRRDGDYGYTF. In DNA, the CDR3 is TGTGCCATCAGGAGGGACGGGGACTATGGCTACACCTTC.

The rearrangement joins TRBV28 to TRBJ1-6; D possibly corresponds to TRBD1 (5 bases). There are 17 residues in the CDR3. V was shortened by 1 base and J by 8 bases, with 18 bases between the two germline ends. Germline V CDR1 and CDR2: MDHEN, SYDVKM. CDR3 sequence (DNA): TGTGCCAGCAGTTTATTTGGGGACCGACGAAAGGATTCACCCCTCCACTTT. This codes for CASSLFGDRRKDSPLHF. Variable domain in full (rest from reference TRBV28 and TRBJ1-6): DVKVTQSSRYLVKRTGEKVFLECVQDMDHENMFWYRQDPGLGLRLIYFSYDVKMKEKGDIPEGYSVSREKKERFSLILESASTNQTSMYLCASSLFGDRRKDSPLHFGNGTRLTVT.

This clone was detected only once. This chain joins TRBV28 and TRBJ2-1; maybe TRBD1 (5 bases). Deletions cut 6 bases from V and 3 bases from J, with 12 bases between. CDR1 MDHEN and CDR2 SYDVKM come from the germline V gene. The CDR3 covers 14 residues. CDR3: CASRLGLHYNEQFF. In DNA form, the CDR3 reads TGTGCCAGCAGGTTGGGGCTACACTACAATGAGCAGTTCTTC.

About this clone itself: Other DNA variants within this sample encode the same CDR3. The chain links TRBV3-1 (or the pseudogene TRBV3-2) to TRBJ2-5; D remains ambiguous. Trimming removed 0 bases at V and 2 bases at J, with 10 bases between. There are 15 residues in the CDR3. Germline V gene data show CDR1 as LGHDT and CDR2 as YNNKEL (reference sequence). In DNA form, the CDR3 reads TGTGCCAGCAGCCAAGATCTAGGGTATCAAGAGACCCAGTACTTC. This codes for CASSQDLGYQETQYF.

This chain joins TRBV2 and TRBJ2-3; D gene ambiguous. Germline V lookup: CDR1 SNHLY, CDR2 FYNNEI. The V end was cut by 6 bases, the J end by 2 bases, with 6 bases between. The CDR3 contains 12 residues. CDR3 bases: TGTGCCAGCAGACAGCTCACAGATACGCAGTATTTT. Amino acid sequence: CASRQLTDTQYF.

This rearrangement joins TRBV27 to TRBJ1-5; TRBD1 aligns across 7 bases. Germline V gene lookup returns CDR1 MNHEY and CDR2 SMNVEV (reference sequence). The length of the CDR3 is 16 residues. Trimming cost V 5 bases and J 2 bases; bases outside gene matches: 9. CDR3 amino acids: CASSTATGSGNQPQHF. In DNA form, the CDR3 reads TGTGCCAGCAGTACCGCGACAGGGTCGGGCAATCAGCCCCAGCATTTT.

This clone showed up just once. The chain employs TRBV4-1 and TRBJ2-7, with 10 nucleotides matching TRBD2. The CDR3 length is 19 residues. V lost 0 bases, J lost 0 bases, and 11 bases stayed unmatched. Germline assignment: CDR1 MGHRA and CDR2 YSYEKL. CDR3 amino acids: CASSQDLIAGGNPSYEQYF. CDR3 in DNA: TGCGCCAGCAGCCAAGATTTGATAGCGGGAGGCAACCCCTCCTACGAGCAGTACTTC.

The genes are TRBV28 and TRBJ1-5; tentatively, D is TRBD1 (5 bases). The V end was cut by 7 bases, the J end by 1 base, with 20 bases between. This CDR3 is built from 17 residues. Germline loops: CDR1 MDHEN, CDR2 SYDVKM. CDR3: CASTHGAGWASNQPQHF. In DNA, the CDR3 is TGTGCCAGCACCCACGGGGCAGGGTGGGCGAGCAATCAGCCCCAGCATTTT.

This chain uses TRBV19 with TRBJ1-3; D gene uncertain. The CDR3 has 14 amino acids. Germline CDR1 LNHDA, CDR2 SQIVND (reference sequence). Trimming stripped 2 bases from V and 1 base from J, with 6 bases between. CDR3 nucleotides: TGTGCCAGTAGTATATGGGATTCTGGAAACACCATATATTTT. This codes for CASSIWDSGNTIYF.